This T cell receptor (beta chain) was observed in a study of cytomegalovirus exposure and HLA in healthy donors. V lost 6 bases to trimming and J lost 7 bases; unmatched junction nucleotides: 5. CDR3 size: 12 residues. Germline CDR1 reads ENHRY; CDR2 reads SYGVKD. Healthy individuals who donated bone marrow served as the donors. The primer mix had 60 Vbeta and 13 Jbeta primers. Profiled with immunoSEQ multiplex PCR; TCRdb holds only in-frame clones, not every one. The sample lists about 82,000 clones, roughly 64% seen once, with approximately 15% in the top ten. Sequencing was performed on PBMCs. The TCR comes from a woman aged 40 to 50 in good health and CMV-seropositive. This chain uses TRBV10-3 with TRBJ1-2; 7 nucleotides align to TRBD1. CDR3 nucleotide sequence: TGTGCCATCAGCCCGGGACAGCGTGGCTACACCTTC. It codes for CAISPGQRGYTF.